This T cell receptor (beta chain) appears in the sequencing data of a study of blood T cell repertoires in COVID-19. In the authors' methods: Estimates of nucleated cell counts were drawn from the amplification of reference gene primers. Data came from immunoSEQ multiplex PCR; TCRdb stores just in-frame clones and leaves some out. V, J and clone size were drawn from that table, and D and trimming were deduced from the DNA. The repertoire holds over 250,000 clones, with roughly 92% as singletons. Enrolled during active infection, Seattle patients were then followed longitudinally. In this sample, this clone turned up once. The CDR3 sequence is 16 residues long. Germline CDR1 MDHEN, CDR2 SYDVKM. V lost 6 bases, J lost 8 bases, and 22 bases lay in between.

This TCR derives from a young woman with COVID-19, enrolled during active disease. The material sequenced was peripheral blood. The gene calls are TRBV28 and TRBJ2-2, with a tentative D call TRBD1 (5 bases). The CDR3 DNA follows: TGTGCCAGCAGACGTAGGCAGGGCATTCGAGTGGGGGAGCTGTTTTTT. Protein: CASRRRQGIRVGELFF.